The next 7 T cell receptor beta chains were all read from a single sample in a study of T cells after yellow fever vaccination (dated by TCRdb to 2018 to 2020). The method was 5' RACE. The run used an Illumina NovaSeq 6000. TCRdb itself trimmed the public reads at Q25 with fastp, ran MiXCR and retained productive beta chains. Identical CDR3 proteins give one entry, which carries the most common genes and DNA. The table for this sample lists approximately 330,000 distinct CDR3 sequences; under 15% of them were counted only once. In total, the top ten clones hold around 3% of the sample. The treatment or condition label on this specimen signifies: live attenuated yellow fever vaccine strain. Sequenced material: CD4+ T cells sorted from PBMCs, taken 15 days after the yellow fever booster vaccination. The receptors derive from a man between 18 and 29 years old who received the YFV17D yellow fever vaccine.

V gene TRBV5-1 combines with J gene TRBJ1-4; no definite D call. Looked up from germline, CDR1 is SGHRS and CDR2 is YFSETQ. This CDR3 has 8 amino acids. V gave up 9 bases and J gave up 6 bases, with 0 bases separating them. The CDR3 bases are TGCGCCAATGAAAAACTGTTTTTT. Protein sequence: CANEKLFF.

This clonotype was detected ten times or more. The V and J genes are TRBV7-9 and TRBJ1-1; TRBD1 might be the D (6 bases). Germline lookup yields CDR1 SEHNR and CDR2 FQNEAQ (reference sequence). The CDR3 is 16 amino acids. V shed 0 bases and J shed 3 bases, with 14 bases lying between them. CDR3 sequence (DNA): TGTGCCAGCAGCTTAGCGCTAGCAGGGGCCTACACTGAAGCTTTCTTT. This translates into CASSLALAGAYTEAFF.

This clonotype showed up just a few times. The chain is built from TRBV6-2 or TRBV6-3 and TRBJ1-5; D remains unclear. This CDR3 spans 13 amino acids. Germline V gives CDR1 MNHEY, CDR2 SVGEGT. V was clipped by 7 bases and J by 2 bases, with 9 bases between them. The DNA for the CDR3 is TGTGCCAGCATGAAGGATGGCAATCAGCCCCAGCATTTT. Residues: CASMKDGNQPQHF.

The chain uses TRBV27 and TRBJ2-5; D is uncertain. Trimming removed 5 bases at V and 5 bases at J, with 21 bases between. The CDR3 spans 16 residues. Germline CDR1 is MNHEY and CDR2 is SMNVEV (reference sequence). The CDR3 bases are TGTGCCAGCAGTCCGTCGTGGGGTAATCATCGGGAGACCCAGTACTTC. Encoded protein: CASSPSWGNHRETQYF.

V is TRBV18 and J is TRBJ2-3; no definite D call. The CDR3 totals 13 residues. The germline V gene has CDR1 KGHSH and CDR2 LQKENI. V gave up 0 bases and J gave up 8 bases, with 9 bases separating them. The CDR3 reads CASSPPPRFTQYF. CDR3 coding DNA: TGTGCCAGCTCACCACCGCCCCGATTTACGCAGTATTTT.

The rearrangement links TRBV20-1 to TRBJ2-3; D may be TRBD1 (5 bases). CDR3 length: 12 amino acids. Trimming took off 6 bases at V and 11 bases at J, with 18 bases between the two ends. Germline V lookup: CDR1 DFQATT, CDR2 SNEGSKA (reference sequence). CDR3 sequence (DNA): TGCAGTGCGCCGACGCAGGGATATGGGCAGTATTTT. It is translated as CSAPTQGYGQYF.

The J gene is TRBJ1-4, the V gene TRBV12-3 or TRBV12-4, with a tentative D call TRBD1 (6 bases). The CDR3 length is 14 residues. V was pared by 6 bases and J by 7 bases, with 15 bases between. In DNA form, the CDR3 reads TGTGCCAGCAGCTCTGGGGGGCGAGGTGAAAAACTGTTTTTT. Protein: CASSSGGRGEKLFF.